This is a list of T cell receptor beta chains from one sample in a study of T cells in tuberculosis. The assay was immunoSEQ multiplex PCR, and TCRdb's table has in-frame clones only and misses some. Here the sample spans 30,000 to 45,000 clones, roughly 92% being singletons. The specimen sequenced was PBMCs. All receptors derive from a donor aged 10 to 29 with latent tuberculosis or without tuberculosis infection. Both conserved end residues are part of each CDR3. The D gene is left open where the match is weak. Only part of the rows carry a size: once, few, many, or a class if the clone is expanded.

d_gene,v_gene,abundance,j_gene,CDR3nt,CDR3aa
NA,TRBV5-5,once,TRBJ2-3,TGTGCCAGCAGCTTGAGGCCGGGAGAATCTAGCACAGATACGCAGTATTTT,CASSLRPGESSTDTQYF
TRBD1,TRBV11-3,NA,TRBJ1-1,TGTGCCAGCAGCTTAGGAGGGGGCATTAACACTGAAGCTTTCTTT,CASSLGGGINTEAFF
TRBD1,TRBV27,NA,TRBJ1-4,TGTGCCAGCAGTTTCTCCGGACAGGGGGAAAAACTGTTTTTT,CASSFSGQGEKLFF
NA,TRBV27,once,TRBJ2-7,TGTGCCAGCACCCCAAACCCCACATTTACCTACGAGCAGTACTTC,CASTPNPTFTYEQYF
NA,TRBV7-2,NA,TRBJ2-7,TGTGCCAGCAGCCCGGACTGGGGGGCCTACGAGCAGTACTTC,CASSPDWGAYEQYF
NA,TRBV10-3,NA,TRBJ1-5,TGTGCCATCAGTATGACAGAGTCAAATCCTCGCAATCAGCCCCAGCATTTT,CAISMTESNPRNQPQHF
NA,TRBV6-1,few,TRBJ1-2,TGTGCCAGCAGTGAAAAGGCGGCATACAACTATGGCTACACCTTC,CASSEKAAYNYGYTF
NA,TRBV6-1,NA,TRBJ2-4,TGTGCCAGCACTCCTACCGGGACAAGGCACATTCAGTACTTC,CASTPTGTRHIQYF
TRBD1,TRBV6-6,NA,TRBJ2-2,TGTGCCAGCAGTCCCATGGACAGGGGAGGTACCGGGGAGCTGTTTTTT,CASSPMDRGGTGELFF
NA,TRBV2,NA,TRBJ1-1,TGTGCCAGCAGGAAGGACAGGAACACTGAAGCTTTCTTT,CASRKDRNTEAFF
TRBD2,TRBV5-4,NA,TRBJ2-6,TGTGCCAGCAGCACTGGACTAGCGGGGATGGGTGGGGCCAACGTCCTGACTTTC,CASSTGLAGMGGANVLTF
TRBD1,TRBV7-8,once,TRBJ1-2,TGTGCCAGCAGCCCTACAGGGGCCGCTAACTATGGCTACACCTTC,CASSPTGAANYGYTF
NA,TRBV11-3,NA,TRBJ1-1,TGTGCCAGCAGCGTGGAGTCGGGTACTGAAGCTTTCTTT,CASSVESGTEAFF
TRBD1,TRBV30,NA,TRBJ1-3,TGTGCCTGGGGGATAGGACAGGAGTCTTCGAACACCATATATTTT,CAWGIGQESSNTIYF
NA,TRBV7-2,NA,TRBJ2-7,TGTGCCAGCAGCTTAGGGCCACTGAGGGTCTACGAGCAGTACTTC,CASSLGPLRVYEQYF
TRBD1,TRBV9,NA,TRBJ1-6,TGTGCCAGCAGCGAGGGGACAGGGTTTTCCAATTCACCCCTCCACTTT,CASSEGTGFSNSPLHF
TRBD2,TRBV6-6,NA,TRBJ2-7,TGTGCCAGCAACAAAATAGCGGGGGGGCCTGGCGAGCAGTACTTC,CASNKIAGGPGEQYF
NA,TRBV27,NA,TRBJ2-7,TGTGCCAGCAGTCACCAGGGGGGATACGAGCAGTACTTC,CASSHQGGYEQYF
NA,TRBV27,NA,TRBJ2-7,TGTGCCAGCAGTTTAACCGAGAATCCCTACGAGCAGTACTTC,CASSLTENPYEQYF
TRBD1,TRBV6-6,NA,TRBJ1-2,TGTGCCAGCAGTTATACGGGACAGGGGGGTGGCTACACCTTC,CASSYTGQGGGYTF
TRBD1,TRBV29-1,once,TRBJ1-1,TGCAGCGAGAACAGGGGCACTGAAGCTTTCTTT,CSENRGTEAFF
TRBD1,TRBV19,NA,TRBJ2-1,TGTGCCAGTAGTATTGGAGACAGGGGGGTTTGGAATGAGCAGTTCTTC,CASSIGDRGVWNEQFF
NA,TRBV29-1,NA,TRBJ2-3,TGCAGCGTTGAATTTATCGGGACTAGCACAGATACGCAGTATTTT,CSVEFIGTSTDTQYF
NA,TRBV27,NA,TRBJ2-7,TGTGCCAGCAGCACAGGTTCGACCTTCTACGAGCAGTACTTC,CASSTGSTFYEQYF
TRBD1,TRBV10-3,NA,TRBJ2-2,TGTGCCATCAGTGAGTTCCGGGACAGGGGGCGCGGACTAAACACCGGGGAGCTGTTTTTT,CAISEFRDRGRGLNTGELFF
NA,TRBV7-3,once,TRBJ2-1,TGTGCCAGCAGCCATTCGAGCTCCTACAATGAGCAGTTCTTC,CASSHSSSYNEQFF
NA,TRBV7-8,NA,TRBJ1-2,TGTGCCAGCAGCTTAGTACGGGGGGCGTCTCTTGGCTACACCTTC,CASSLVRGASLGYTF
NA,TRBV5-5,NA,TRBJ1-2,TGTGCCAGCAGCTTGGAGCTCCCAGGTTACTATGGCTACACCTTC,CASSLELPGYYGYTF
TRBD2,TRBV27,NA,TRBJ2-7,TGTGCCAGCAGTTTAGGTCGCGGTGTGACCTCTGCGCGGGGGGCGGGGTACGAGCAGTACTTC,CASSLGRGVTSARGAGYEQYF
NA,TRBV2,NA,TRBJ1-4,TGTGCCAGCAGTGAATATAGTCAAAAACTGTTTTTT,CASSEYSQKLFF
TRBD1,TRBV11-1,once,TRBJ2-3,TGTGCCAGCAGCTTATGGGGACAGGGGGCTGCAGATACGCAGTATTTT,CASSLWGQGAADTQYF
NA,TRBV6-1,NA,TRBJ2-1,TGTGCCAGCAGTGATAGGACAAGGATGTACAATGAGCAGTTCTTC,CASSDRTRMYNEQFF
NA,TRBV9,NA,TRBJ2-1,TGTGCCAGCAGCGTAGGCGGCTCCTACAATGAGCAGTTCTTC,CASSVGGSYNEQFF
NA,TRBV27,NA,TRBJ2-1,TGTGCCAGCAGTTTCCTAACCGTCCCTTTTTACGATGAGCAGTTCTTC,CASSFLTVPFYDEQFF
NA,TRBV5-4,NA,TRBJ2-7,TGTGCCAGCAGCACCAAAACGCAGGGTAACTCCTACGAGCAGTACTTC,CASSTKTQGNSYEQYF
NA,TRBV2,NA,TRBJ2-1,TGTGCCAGCAGGATTCAGAGGACAAGGGACAATGAGCAGTTCTTC,CASRIQRTRDNEQFF
NA,TRBV7-9,once,TRBJ2-7,TGTGCCAGCAGCTTCCATTTCTACGAGCAGTACTTC,CASSFHFYEQYF
TRBD1,TRBV6-6,NA,TRBJ1-1,TGTGCCAGCAGTTCCGGGACAGGGATTGAAGCTTTCTTT,CASSSGTGIEAFF
TRBD1,TRBV19,NA,TRBJ2-7,TGTGCCAGTAGTATGGGACAGGGGTCCGAGCAGTACTTC,CASSMGQGSEQYF
TRBD1,TRBV30,NA,TRBJ2-1,TGTGCCTGGAGCTTAGGGACAGAACAGTTCTTC,CAWSLGTEQFF
NA,TRBV9,NA,TRBJ1-1,TGTGCCAGCAGCGTAGAAAGAGGGAGACCTTTCTTT,CASSVERGRPFF
NA,TRBV4-3,NA,TRBJ1-1,TGCGCCAGCAGCCAAGTAGCGAACACTGAAGCTTTCTTT,CASSQVANTEAFF
NA,TRBV6-6,once,TRBJ1-4,TGTGCCAGCAGTTACTCGACGGGGACATTAGAAAAACTGTTTTTT,CASSYSTGTLEKLFF
TRBD1,TRBV9,once,TRBJ2-7,TGTGCCAGCAGCGTAGAAGGGGGCCTCTCCTACGAGCAGTACTTC,CASSVEGGLSYEQYF
NA,TRBV14,NA,TRBJ1-3,TGTGCCAGCAGCCCTAGGTTAATTGGAAACACCATATATTTT,CASSPRLIGNTIYF
NA,TRBV5-6,NA,TRBJ1-1,TGTGCCAGCAGCTTGGGTACAGGCGGCCCCGTGAACGCTGAAGCTTTCTTT,CASSLGTGGPVNAEAFF
NA,TRBV19,once,TRBJ1-3,TGTGCCAGTAGTATAGCGTCACAGTCTGGAAACACCATATATTTT,CASSIASQSGNTIYF
NA,TRBV27,NA,TRBJ2-3,TGTGCCACCCTGCCCCCGGGGGTAACAGATACGCAGTATTTT,CATLPPGVTDTQYF
TRBD1,TRBV9,NA,TRBJ1-6,TGTGCCAGCAGCTTGACGGACAGGGACAATTCACCCCTCCACTTT,CASSLTDRDNSPLHF
NA,TRBV29-1,NA,TRBJ2-7,TGCAGCGTTGAAGATAACCGACAGTACGAGCAGTACTTC,CSVEDNRQYEQYF
TRBD1,TRBV7-2,NA,TRBJ1-4,TGTGCCAGCAGCTTTGACAGGGGAGGAGAAAAACTGTTTTTT,CASSFDRGGEKLFF
NA,TRBV5-1,NA,TRBJ1-4,TGCGCCAGCAGCTTGGAGGGGGTAAGGCATGAAAAACTGTTTTTT,CASSLEGVRHEKLFF
NA,TRBV5-4,NA,TRBJ1-2,TGTGCCAGCAGCTTGGCCGGGAACAGGGATGGCTACACCTTC,CASSLAGNRDGYTF
NA,TRBV11-1,NA,TRBJ2-6,TGTGCCAGCAGCCCAAACCCAGGACAGCCCCACTCTGGGGCCAACGTCCTGACTTTC,CASSPNPGQPHSGANVLTF
NA,TRBV19,NA,TRBJ2-7,TGTGCCAGTAGTATAGAACAGGGCTACGAGCAGTACTTC,CASSIEQGYEQYF
TRBD1,TRBV6-1,NA,TRBJ2-7,TGTGCCAGCAGGGGGGACAGAAGCTCCTACGAGCAGTACTTC,CASRGDRSSYEQYF
NA,TRBV2,NA,TRBJ2-3,TGTGCCAGCAGTGAGTCCAGGCTCATCACAGATACGCAGTATTTT,CASSESRLITDTQYF
NA,TRBV19,NA,TRBJ2-7,TGTGCCAGCTCCGGACAACTGAGCTCCTACGAGCAGTACTTC,CASSGQLSSYEQYF
NA,TRBV6-1,NA,TRBJ2-3,TGTGCCAGCAGTTCGGCGGCGGCTAGCACAGATACGCAGTATTTT,CASSSAAASTDTQYF